This TCR beta chain was profiled in a study of blood T cell repertoires in COVID-19. On the study more broadly: Acute-phase and convalescent COVID-19 samples originated in the United States, Italy and Spain. The cDNA or gDNA used as material had been derived from T cells, B-cell-depleted T cells, or PBMCs.

In germline, CDR1 is LGHDT, CDR2 YNNKEL (reference sequence). V was shortened by 3 bases and J by 4 bases, with 4 bases between the two germline ends. CDR3 length: 11 amino acids. The assay was immunoSEQ multiplex PCR, and TCRdb's table has in-frame clones only and misses some. There are fewer than 150,000 clones in the sample; roughly 89% occur only once, and around 4.5% lies in the top ten. The receptor comes from a woman between 40 and 50 years old with acute or convalescent COVID-19. Sequencing was carried out using peripheral blood. This chain joins TRBV3-1 (or the pseudogene TRBV3-2) and TRBJ2-7; D unresolved. CDR3 nucleotides: TGTGCCAGCAGCCATTCTTACGAGCAGTACTTC. It specifies CASSHSYEQYF.